This T cell receptor beta chain was found in a study of T-cell memory formation after mild COVID-19 (dated by TCRdb to the early 2020s). For the wider study: TCR sequence clusters from the two donors were largely donor specific. The cohort comprised two young, previously healthy adult volunteers, one female and one male. In a couple of donors, T-cell clones that expanded and contracted after mild COVID-19 were tracked by sequencing TCRalpha and TCRbeta repertoires over time. On the study overall, not on this receptor specifically: Only a couple of mild cases were covered in the study, and larger cohorts including severe cases with pre-infection samples were considered necessary. Balanced CD4/CD8 phenotypes were observed for clones contracting from day 15 to 85, whereas a bias towards CD4+ was observed for a second wave of clones expanding from day 15 to 37. The second-wave clones that peaked on day 37 were not confirmed to be SARS-CoV-2 specific. The detection of some responding clones in pre-infection memory suggests that pre-existing cross-reactive memory T cells joined the SARS-CoV-2 response. Contracting CD4+ clones turned up mainly in the CM and EM memory subsets, whereas EMRA was where CD8+ clones were enriched.

This clonotype appeared many times. Its antigen specificity is not known. The input lacks base qualities; no much larger clone sits a single base away. Sequenced using an Illumina NovaSeq 6000. TCRalpha and TCRbeta cDNA libraries were built by 5'RACE with constant-segment primers, adding sample barcodes and unique molecular identifiers. Trizol reagent was used to extract RNA from every sample. Amplification of the libraries took two PCR steps, and the second step added a second sample barcode plus Illumina TruSeq adapters. The libraries were sequenced on an Illumina NovaSeq using 2 x 150 bp paired-end reads. The original methods were these. The reads were demultiplexed and collapsed into UMI-guided consensus sequences using migec v1.2.7. Using mixcr v2.1.11, UMI consensuses were aligned to TRA and TRB V and J templates and then assembled into clonotypes. Expanded or contracted clonotypes were those called significant by both edgeR and NoisET, with noise models trained on biological replicates. edgeR calls used a false discovery rate-adjusted p below 0.01 and a log2 fold-change threshold of 1. As an exploratory analysis of dynamics, PCA with hierarchical clustering was applied to max-normalized trajectories of the 1000 most abundant clonotypes. Each responding clone was given a CD4 or CD8 phenotype based on the CD4+ and CD8+ repertoires, which had been sequenced separately. TCRdb itself trimmed the public reads at Q25 with fastp, ran MiXCR and retained productive beta chains. When rows share a CDR3 protein, they turn into one entry using the most common DNA and genes. TCRdb's processing, not the authors', yielded these V and J calls. In this sample the table shows approximately 60,000 distinct CDR3 sequences, approximately 9.5% of which occur a single time. About 1.2% of the sample is taken by the ten largest.

Ficoll-Paque density gradient centrifugation was used to isolate PBMCs. Taken from cysteine to phenylalanine, the CDR3 has 12 residues. The entry retains the CDR3 DNA only, 36 bases that are in frame from base 1. Based on the germline V gene (reference sequence), the CDR1 and CDR2 sequences are DFQATT and SNEGSKA. Between the V and J ends, shortened by 3 bases and 6 bases respectively, the junction contains 9 bases. In this chain, TRBV20-1 is recombined with TRBJ2-1; 6 matching bases give a weak D call of TRBD2. Sequencing was carried out using PBMCs or a T cell subset sorted from them (not recorded which). The clonotype was recovered from a man younger than 35 who had mild COVID-19 (a few samples of this study predate the infection). The sample titles of this study are shuffled in the database, so cell type and time point are left out; the donor was told from shared clones. In nucleotide form, the sequence is TGCAGTGCTAGTAGGGACTCCAATGAGCAGTTCTTC. Protein translation: CSASRDSNEQFF.